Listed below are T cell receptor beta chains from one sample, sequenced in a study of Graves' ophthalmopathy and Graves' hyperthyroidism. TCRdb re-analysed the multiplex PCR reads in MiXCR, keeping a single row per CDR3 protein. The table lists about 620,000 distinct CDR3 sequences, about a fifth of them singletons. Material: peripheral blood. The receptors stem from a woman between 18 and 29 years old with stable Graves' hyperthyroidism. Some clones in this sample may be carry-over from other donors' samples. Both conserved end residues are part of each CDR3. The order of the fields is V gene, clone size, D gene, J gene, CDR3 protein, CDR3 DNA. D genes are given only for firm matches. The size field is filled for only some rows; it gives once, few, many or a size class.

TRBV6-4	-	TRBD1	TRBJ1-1	CASSLNPGGNTEAFF	TGTGCCAGCAGCTTAAATCCAGGGGGGAACACTGAAGCTTTCTTT
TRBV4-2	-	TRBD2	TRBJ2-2	CASSQAWTSPTGELFF	TGTGCCAGCAGCCAAGCTTGGACTAGCCCCACCGGGGAGCTGTTTTTT
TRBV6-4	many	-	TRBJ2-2	CASSEQGANTGELFF	TGTGCCAGCAGTGAACAGGGCGCGAACACCGGGGAGCTGTTTTTT
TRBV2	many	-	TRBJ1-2	CASSERRAKNYGYTF	TGTGCCAGCAGTGAACGTCGGGCCAAGAACTATGGCTACACCTTC
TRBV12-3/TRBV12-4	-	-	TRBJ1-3	CASSLVTGSSGNTIDF	TGTGCCAGCAGTTTAGTCACAGGCAGCTCTGGAAACACCATAGATTTT
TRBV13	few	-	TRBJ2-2	CASSLARQGELFF	TGTGCCAGCAGCTTAGCCAGACAGGGGGAGCTGTTTTTT
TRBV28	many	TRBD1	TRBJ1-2	CASRGDRIYGYTF	TGTGCCAGCAGGGGGGACAGAATCTATGGCTACACCTTC
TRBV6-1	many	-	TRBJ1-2	CASMSSANYGYTF	TGTGCCAGCATGAGCAGTGCCAACTATGGCTACACCTTC
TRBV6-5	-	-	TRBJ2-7	CASSYGQPAYEQYF	TGTGCCAGCAGTTATGGGCAGCCAGCCTACGAGCAGTACTTC
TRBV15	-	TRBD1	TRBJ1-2	CATSRDQTGNGYTF	TGTGCCACCAGCAGAGACCAGACAGGGAATGGCTACACCTTC
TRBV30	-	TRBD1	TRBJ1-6	CAWSLQGGPLHF	TGTGCTTGGAGTTTACAGGGGGGTCCCCTCCACTTT
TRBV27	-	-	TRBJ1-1	CASSSARGSTEAFF	TGTGCCAGCAGTTCAGCCCGGGGGAGCACTGAAGCTTTCTTT
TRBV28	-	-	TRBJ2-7	CASSSSRPFYEQYF	TGTGCCAGCAGTTCTTCTAGGCCTTTTTACGAGCAGTACTTC
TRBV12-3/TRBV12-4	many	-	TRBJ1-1	CASSRAWSAEAFF	TGTGCCAGCAGCAGGGCATGGAGCGCTGAAGCTTTCTTT
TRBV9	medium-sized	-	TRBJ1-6	CASSVDSRPLHF	TGTGCCAGCAGCGTCGACAGTAGACCCCTCCACTTT
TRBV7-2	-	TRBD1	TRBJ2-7	CASGQGAFSYEQYF	TGTGCCAGCGGGCAGGGGGCCTTTAGCTACGAGCAGTACTTC
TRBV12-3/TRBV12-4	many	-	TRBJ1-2	CASSQDRKTYGYTF	TGTGCCAGCAGTCAAGACAGAAAGACCTATGGCTACACCTTC
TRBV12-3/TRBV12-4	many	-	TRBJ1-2	CASSHRNYGYTF	TGTGCCAGCAGTCACCGGAACTATGGCTACACCTTC
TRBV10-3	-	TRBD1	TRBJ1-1	CAISGGQGARETEAVF	TGTGCCATCAGTGGGGGACAGGGGGCGCGAGAAACTGAAGCTGTCTTT
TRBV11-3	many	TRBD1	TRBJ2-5	CASSSPGTGIQYF	TGTGCCAGCAGCTCACCTGGGACAGGCATCCAGTACTTC
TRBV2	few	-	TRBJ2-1	CASREALDSYNEQFF	TGTGCCAGCAGAGAAGCACTAGACTCCTACAATGAGCAGTTCTTC
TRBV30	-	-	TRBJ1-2	CAWRGRVGGYTF	TGTGCCTGGAGGGGCAGGGTGGGCGGCTACACCTTC
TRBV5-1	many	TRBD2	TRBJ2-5	CASSLEGLEGTQYF	TGCGCCAGCAGCTTGGAGGGACTAGAGGGGACCCAGTACTTC
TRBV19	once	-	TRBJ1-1	CASSIGSLTEAFF	TGTGCCAGTAGTATTGGCAGCCTCACTGAAGCTTTCTTT
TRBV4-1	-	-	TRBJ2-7	CASSQGWDISYEQYF	TGCGCCAGCAGCCAAGGGTGGGACATTTCCTACGAGCAGTACTTC
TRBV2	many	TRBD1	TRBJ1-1	CASSEGTGYTEAFF	TGTGCCAGCAGTGAAGGGACAGGGTACACTGAAGCTTTCTTT
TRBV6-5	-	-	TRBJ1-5	CASSYSQDRSNQPQHF	TGTGCCAGCAGTTATAGCCAGGATAGGAGCAATCAGCCCCAGCATTTT
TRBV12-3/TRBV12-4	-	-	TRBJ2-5	CASTMWGEETQYF	TGTGCCAGCACTATGTGGGGAGAAGAGACCCAGTACTTC
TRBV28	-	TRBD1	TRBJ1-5	CASSSRGRRGNQPQHF	TGTGCCAGCAGTTCCAGGGGGCGGAGGGGCAATCAGCCCCAGCATTTT
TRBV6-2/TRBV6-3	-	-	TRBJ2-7	CASSYSIQTYRAAHEQYF	TGTGCCAGCAGTTACTCGATTCAGACATACAGGGCCGCCCACGAGCAGTACTTC
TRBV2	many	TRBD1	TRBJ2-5	CASRKGQGRETQYF	TGTGCCAGCAGAAAGGGACAGGGTCGAGAGACCCAGTACTTC
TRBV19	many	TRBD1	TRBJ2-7	CASSVATGSYVEQYF	TGTGCCAGTAGTGTGGCGACAGGGTCCTACGTGGAGCAGTACTTC
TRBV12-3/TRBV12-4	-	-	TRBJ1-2	CASSLNQGSSYGYTF	TGTGCCAGCAGTTTAAATCAAGGGTCCTCCTATGGCTACACCTTC
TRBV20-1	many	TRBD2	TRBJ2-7	CSARRWRESSYEQYF	TGCAGTGCCCGCAGGTGGCGGGAGAGCTCCTACGAGCAGTACTTC
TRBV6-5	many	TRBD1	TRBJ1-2	CASSAGGGYGYTF	TGTGCCAGCAGCGCAGGGGGGGGCTATGGCTACACCTTC
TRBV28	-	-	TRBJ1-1	CASRGVRTEAFF	TGTGCCAGCAGAGGGGTAAGGACTGAAGCTTTCTTC
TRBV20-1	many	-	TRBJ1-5	CSARDTGKGGPQHF	TGCAGTGCTAGAGATACGGGGAAGGGAGGACCCCAGCATTTT
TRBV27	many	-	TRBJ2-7	CASSSIVGVVPYEQYF	TGTGCCAGCAGTTCCATTGTGGGAGTCGTTCCCTACGAGCAGTACTTC
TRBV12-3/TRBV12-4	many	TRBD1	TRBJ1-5	CASSLWDRAGVQPQHF	TGTGCCAGCAGTTTATGGGACAGGGCGGGAGTTCAGCCCCAGCATTTT
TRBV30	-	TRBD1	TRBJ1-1	CAWSVQGAGEAFF	TGTGCCTGGAGTGTACAGGGGGCTGGTGAAGCTTTCTTT
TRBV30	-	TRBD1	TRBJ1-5	CAWSKRGRQGKGNQPQHF	TGTGCCTGGAGTAAGCGAGGTCGACAGGGGAAAGGCAATCAGCCCCAGCATTTT
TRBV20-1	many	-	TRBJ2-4	CSARRLGDQPKNIQYF	TGCAGTGCTAGGAGGTTGGGGGATCAACCCAAAAACATTCAGTACTTC
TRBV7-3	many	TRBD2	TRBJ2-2	CASSAGLGNTGELFF	TGTGCCAGCAGCGCGGGACTAGGCAACACCGGGGAGCTGTTTTTT
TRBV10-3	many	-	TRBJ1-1	CAIRPESWNTEAFF	TGTGCCATCAGACCAGAGAGCTGGAACACTGAAGCTTTCTTT
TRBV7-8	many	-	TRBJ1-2	CASSLAQGIYGYTF	TGTGCCAGCAGCTTAGCGCAAGGCATCTATGGCTACACCTTC
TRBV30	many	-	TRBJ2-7	CAWSLGGSYEQYF	TGTGCCTGGAGTTTGGGGGGCTCCTACGAGCAGTACTTC
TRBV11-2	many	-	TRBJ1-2	CASSLVGTGSANYGYTF	TGTGCCAGCAGCTTAGTGGGAACGGGGTCGGCGAACTATGGCTACACCTTC
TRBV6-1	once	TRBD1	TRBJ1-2	CASSEIGTVSPYGYTF	TGTGCCAGCAGTGAAATAGGGACAGTAAGTCCATATGGCTACACCTTC
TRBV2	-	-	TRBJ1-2	CATLVAEGYGYTF	TGTGCCACCCTTGTTGCGGAGGGCTATGGCTACACCTTC
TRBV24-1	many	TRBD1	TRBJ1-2	CATSDLRRTGGGYTF	TGTGCCACCAGTGACCTCCGTAGGACAGGGGGTGGCTACACCTTC
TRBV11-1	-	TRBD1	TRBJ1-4	CASSLGDRGLEKLFF	TGTGCCAGCAGCTTAGGGGACAGGGGGCTCGAAAAACTGTTTTTT
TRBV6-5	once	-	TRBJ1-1	CASSYPTGGGNTEAFF	TGTGCCAGCAGTTACCCTACTGGGGGGGGAAACACTGAAGCTTTCTTT
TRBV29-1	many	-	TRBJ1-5	CSVDNWIPRRGQPQHF	TGCAGCGTTGATAACTGGATACCTAGGCGTGGTCAGCCCCAGCATTTT
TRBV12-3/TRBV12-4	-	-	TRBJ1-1	CASSSGGRRNTEAFF	TGTGCCAGCAGTTCAGGCGGACGGCGGAACACTGAAGCTTTCTTT
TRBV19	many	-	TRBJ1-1	CASSGQVNTEAFF	TGTGCCAGTTCTGGACAAGTGAACACTGAAGCTTTCTTT